This T cell receptor beta chain was documented in a study of T cell repertoires in ileal Crohn's disease. Some clones are missing from TCRdb's copy, which holds only in-frame ones; the method was immunoSEQ multiplex PCR. The profile shows more than 7,000 clones, about 74% of them singletons. Time point meaning: neoterminal ileum biopsy at postoperative endoscopy, about 6 months after surgery. Study-level points and caveats: High-frequency clones were more common in sorted CD8 than CD4 cells. Postoperative endoscopy occurred within one year, median about 7.5 months. Clonal expansions were more frequent in active smokers than non-smokers at surgery.

In the case of this clone: Its cognate antigen is unknown.

Germline values: CDR1 SGHTA, CDR2 FQGTGA. The CDR3 consists of 15 residues. The ends lost 5 bases at V and 1 base at J; junction bases unmatched: 7. This sequence originates from an adult with Crohn's disease. This chain joins TRBV7-3 and TRBJ2-5; TRBD2 aligns across 7 bases. The sequenced sample was ileal tissue. As DNA, the CDR3 is TGTGCCAGCAGCCCGACCGGGGGGACCCAAGAGACCCAGTACTTC. Residues: CASSPTGGTQETQYF.